The 23 T cell receptor beta chains listed next were all sequenced from one sample in a study of T cells in Graves' hyperthyroidism and ophthalmopathy. Researchers took RNA transcripts and amplified the TCR beta CDR3 regions from them. A set of HTBI primers served as the primers for a first-round RT-PCR of the TCR CDR3. One entry per CDR3 protein, called by TCRdb with MiXCR from the multiplex PCR reads. The sample has around 270,000 distinct CDR3 sequences; 15% to 20% are singletons. The sample was blood. The receptors stem from a man in his forties or fifties with Graves' ophthalmopathy.

The chain joins TRBV20-1 to TRBJ2-7; perhaps TRBD2 as D (6 bases). CDR1 DFQATT and CDR2 SNEGSKA come from the germline V gene (reference sequence). This CDR3 contains 12 residues. V shed 2 bases and J shed 3 bases, with 8 bases lying between them. The CDR3 nucleotides read TGCAGTGCTAGACCGGGAGACTACGAGCAGTACTTC. Residues: CSARPGDYEQYF.

As regards this clonotype: One end of the junction does not line up with germline, which may come from a read error. This chain joins TRBV19 and TRBJ1-5, with a tentative D call TRBD1 (5 bases). This CDR3 contains 17 residues. CDR1 and CDR2 (germline): LNHDA, SQIVND (reference sequence). The CDR3 protein is CANSIYGTENSNQPQHF. The CDR3 region has the DNA TGTGCCAATAGTATATACGGGACGGAAAATAGCAATCAGCCCCAGCATTTT. Based on the CDR3 plus reference TRBV19 and TRBJ1-5, the full variable domain is DGGITQSPKYLFRKEGQNVTLSCEQNLNHDAMYWYRQDPGQGLRLIYYSQIVNDFQKGDIAEGYSVSREKKESFPLTVTSAQKNPTAFYLCANSIYGTENSNQPQHFGDGTRLSIL.

In this sample, this clonotype turned up a few times. The J gene is TRBJ2-7, the V gene TRBV18, with TRBD2 identical over 11 bases. V shed 4 bases, J shed 3 bases, and the junction held 8 bases outside the gene matches. The CDR3 has 16 residues. Germline CDR1 KGHSH, CDR2 LQKENI. DNA of the CDR3: TGTGCCAGCTCACTCAGGTTCGGGACTAGCGGCTACGAGCAGTACTTC. Encoded protein: CASSLRFGTSGYEQYF.

CDR3 coding DNA: TGTGCCAGCAGTTTCAGACTGACGGGTGAGCAGTTCTTC. Translating it yields CASSFRLTGEQFF. The J gene is TRBJ2-1, the V gene TRBV27; D gene unclear. This CDR3 is built from 13 residues. The germline V and J ends were trimmed by 3 bases and 9 bases, with 12 bases remaining between them. CDR1 and CDR2 from the germline V gene are MNHEY and SMNVEV (reference sequence).

The chain couples TRBV20-1 to TRBJ1-6, with a possible D match to TRBD1 (6 bases). Germline V lookup: CDR1 DFQATT, CDR2 SNEGSKA (reference sequence). V was cut by 2 bases and J by 10 bases, with 15 bases left in between. The CDR3 consists of 14 residues. This CDR3 is CSARPGGPGSPLHF. The CDR3 DNA follows: TGCAGTGCTAGACCTGGGGGGCCGGGGTCACCCCTCCACTTT.

This chain joins TRBV3-1 and TRBJ2-2; 8 bases map to TRBD2. The V gene's germline CDR1 is LGHDT and CDR2 YNNKEL (reference sequence). The junction had 3 bases not matched to a gene; V was cut back by 1 base and J by 2 bases. This CDR3 contains 16 residues. The CDR3 DNA is TGTGCCAGCAGCCAAGTGGGGACTAGAAACACCGGGGAGCTGTTTTTT. It translates to CASSQVGTRNTGELFF. The whole variable domain, remainder taken from reference TRBV3-1 and TRBJ2-2, is DTAVSQTPKYLVTQMGNDKSIKCEQNLGHDTMYWYKQDSKKFLKIMFSYNNKELIINETVPNRFSPKSPDKAHLNLHINSLELGDSAVYFCASSQVGTRNTGELFFGEGSRLTVL.

This clonotype was recorded a few times. The chain joins TRBV13 to TRBJ2-5; 8 nucleotides match TRBD2. J lost 2 bases, V lost 1 base, and 6 bases had no gene match. CDR1 is PRHDT and CDR2 is FYEKMQ in the germline V gene (reference sequence). This CDR3 contains 16 residues. CDR3 DNA: TGTGCCAGCAGCTTAGCGGGACTAGGTTGGCAAGAGACCCAGTACTTC. Translated: CASSLAGLGWQETQYF.

This clonotype was detected ten times or more. V gene TRBV18 combines with J gene TRBJ2-7, with 7 bases lining up with TRBD1. V trimming: 3 bases; J trimming: 1 base; junction bases outside the gene matches: 6. The CDR3 has 15 residues. The germline CDR1 and CDR2 sequences are KGHSH and LQKENI. The CDR3 region has the DNA TGTGCCAGCTCACCGGTTGGACAGGCATCCTACGAGCAGTACTTC. It translates to CASSPVGQASYEQYF.

This clonotype was observed a handful of times. The chain uses TRBV5-1 and TRBJ2-7; 12 bases fit TRBD1. The V segment lost 0 bases and the J segment 0 bases; nucleotides outside the gene matches: 7. The CDR3 runs 18 residues. Germline CDR1 SGHRS, CDR2 YFSETQ. The CDR3 DNA reads TGCGCCAGCAGCTTGGGCTCCGGGACAGGGGGCTTCTCCTACGAGCAGTACTTC. This translates into CASSLGSGTGGFSYEQYF.

The V and J genes are TRBV4-1 and TRBJ2-5; 14 bases agree with TRBD2. Looked up from germline, CDR1 is MGHRA and CDR2 is YSYEKL. With V trimmed by 0 bases and J by 7 bases, 16 bases remained unmatched. The CDR3 extends over 20 amino acids. CDR3 protein: CASSQDYGTSGSGRGWTQYF. CDR3 bases: TGCGCCAGCAGCCAAGATTACGGGACTAGCGGGAGTGGGAGAGGATGGACCCAGTACTTC.

The CDR3 bases are TGTGCCAGCAGCCCCACGACTAGCGGGAGCGCAGATACGCAGTATTTT. Amino acid sequence: CASSPTTSGSADTQYF. The rearrangement uses TRBV3-1 and TRBJ2-3; 12 bases map to TRBD2. This CDR3 has 16 residues. Germline trimming cut 4 bases from V and 4 bases from J; bases unmatched to any gene: 6. Germline V lookup: CDR1 LGHDT, CDR2 YNNKEL (reference sequence).

This clonotype was counted at least ten times. This rearrangement joins TRBV7-8 to TRBJ2-3; TRBD2 matches 11 bases. This CDR3 spans 16 amino acids. Germline-derived CDR1 and CDR2 are SGHVS and FQNEAQ. V shed 3 bases and J 0 bases; nucleotides not matched to a gene: 2. The CDR3 coding sequence is TGTGCCAGCAGCTTCAGGACTAGCGGGAGCACAGATACGCAGTATTTT. This gives the protein CASSFRTSGSTDTQYF.

The V call is TRBV20-1, the J call TRBJ2-3; 8 bases are a match to TRBD2. The V and J ends lost 1 base and 3 bases, in that order; junction bases with no gene match: 9. Germline lookup yields CDR1 DFQATT and CDR2 SNEGSKA (reference sequence). The CDR3 runs 16 residues. The CDR3 region has the DNA TGCAGTGCTAGAGCTCAGCGGGAGACGGGAACAGATACGCAGTATTTT. Translated, it gives CSARAQRETGTDTQYF.

In its sample, this clonotype was seen many times. The chain joins TRBV28 to TRBJ2-1; TRBD2 agrees at 7 bases. The trim removed 2 bases at V and 7 bases at J, leaving 11 bases unmatched. Germline V lookup: CDR1 MDHEN, CDR2 SYDVKM. CDR3 size: 16 residues. The CDR3 protein is CASSLVLGGGRNEQFF. The CDR3 region has the DNA TGTGCCAGCAGTTTAGTGCTGGGGGGAGGGAGGAATGAGCAGTTCTTC.

In this sample, this clonotype turned up a few times. The chain uses TRBV3-1 and TRBJ2-7; D gene ambiguous. Germline lookup yields CDR1 LGHDT and CDR2 YNNKEL (reference sequence). This CDR3 comprises 12 residues. Deletions cut 1 base from V and 2 bases from J, with 3 bases between. CDR3 in amino acids: CASSQVAYEQYF. CDR3 DNA sequence: TGTGCCAGCAGCCAAGTAGCCTACGAGCAGTACTTC.

This clonotype was counted a few times. The rearrangement joins TRBV28 to TRBJ1-4, with 9 bases identical to TRBD1. Germline V lookup: CDR1 MDHEN, CDR2 SYDVKM. Trimming cost V 7 bases and J 6 bases; bases outside gene matches: 6. This CDR3 is 14 amino acids long. The CDR3 DNA sequence: TGTGCCAGCAAACAGGGGGCGTCCGATGAAAAACTGTTTTTT. Residues: CASKQGASDEKLFF.

V gene TRBV30 combines with J gene TRBJ2-3, with D unclear. The V and J ends lost 4 bases and 0 bases respectively, with 11 bases between them. Per germline, CDR1 GTSNPN and CDR2 SVGIG (reference sequence). This CDR3 comprises 14 residues. CDR3 loop: CAWNYALSTDTQYF. The CDR3 DNA reads TGTGCCTGGAACTATGCCTTGAGCACAGATACGCAGTATTTT.

This clonotype was counted only a few times. J is TRBJ1-6 and V is TRBV30; maybe TRBD1 (6 bases). Germline-derived CDR1 and CDR2 are GTSNPN and SVGIG (reference sequence). V shed 3 bases and J shed 10 bases, with 16 bases lying between them. The CDR3 length is 14 residues. The CDR3, as DNA: TGTGCCTGGAGAGTACAGGGTACCGAATCACCCCTCCACTTT. This gives the protein CAWRVQGTESPLHF.

Ten or more counts support this clonotype. J is TRBJ2-1 and V is TRBV28, with 8 bases that match TRBD1. Germline V gives CDR1 MDHEN, CDR2 SYDVKM. The CDR3 spans 16 residues. V gave up 6 bases and J gave up 0 bases; unmatched junction bases: 7. CDR3 nucleotides: TGTGCCAGCAGCCCCACAGGGGGAGCCTCCTACAATGAGCAGTTCTTC. Its translation is CASSPTGGASYNEQFF.

The chain employs TRBV7-8 and TRBJ1-4, with D unresolved. Germline CDR1 is SGHVS and CDR2 is FQNEAQ. The CDR3 is 16 amino acids. The ends were cut back, 0 bases at V and 0 bases at J, with 8 bases in the middle. The CDR3 DNA is TGTGCCAGCAGCTTAGCAGGGTTCGCAACTAATGAAAAACTGTTTTTT. The encoded protein is CASSLAGFATNEKLFF.

In this sample, this clonotype turned up many times. The chain has TRBV7-3 and TRBJ1-1; D gene ambiguous. This CDR3 comprises 13 residues. Deletions cut 4 bases from V and 7 bases from J, with 13 bases between. Germline values: CDR1 SGHTA, CDR2 FQGTGA. CDR3 sequence reads: CASSSTHGSEAFF. In nucleotides, the CDR3 is TGTGCCAGCAGCTCAACGCACGGAAGTGAAGCTTTCTTT.

At least ten counts were recorded for this clonotype. J is TRBJ2-4 and V is TRBV28; 8 bases are a match to TRBD1. CDR3 length: 17 residues. V lost 6 bases and J lost 3; bases outside the gene matches: 13. Germline assignment: CDR1 MDHEN and CDR2 SYDVKM. CDR3 nucleotides: TGTGCCAGCAGCCCAACTCTACAGGGGGGATTCAAAAACATTCAGTACTTC. It translates to CASSPTLQGGFKNIQYF.

The V gene is TRBV29-1, the J gene TRBJ2-3; 11 nucleotides agree with TRBD1. Germline V lookup: CDR1 SQVTM, CDR2 ANQGSEA. The trim removed 7 bases at V and 5 bases at J, leaving 8 bases unmatched. The CDR3 covers 14 residues. The CDR3 bases are TGCAGCGCCAGCCGGACAGGGGGCATAGATACGCAGTATTTT. Residues: CSASRTGGIDTQYF.